This T cell receptor beta chain was sequenced in a study of T cells in Graves' hyperthyroidism and ophthalmopathy. The table lists this clonotype with a few counts. This may be a read error, as it is one base from a much larger clone. The CDR3 is made up of 12 amino acids. The germline V gene encodes CDR1 SNHLY and CDR2 FYNNEI. With 0 bases removed from V and 9 bases from J, the gap between germline ends came to 8 bases. Researchers amplified the TCR beta CDR3 regions from RNA transcripts. Researchers ran a first-round RT-PCR on the TCR CDR3 using the HTBI primer set. TCRdb recomputed calls from the multiplex PCR reads with MiXCR, one row per CDR3 protein. The data contain more than 300,000 distinct CDR3 sequences, about a sixth of them singletons. Fresh 10 ml peripheral blood yielded PBMCs.

This receptor was taken from a woman in her 30s with Graves' hyperthyroidism that later progressed to Graves' ophthalmopathy. The sample comprised blood. The chain employs TRBV2 and TRBJ2-5; D unresolved. CDR3 sequence reads: CASSEAGTSQYF. In DNA form, the CDR3 reads TGTGCCAGCAGTGAAGCTGGTACTTCCCAGTACTTC.